The present T cell receptor (beta chain) was sequenced within a study of regulatory T cells in long-lasting Graves disease. Study-wide findings and caveats: Tissue studied was limited to peripheral blood, excluding thyroid tissue. Accuracy might have suffered from few samples.

Notes on this clonotype: What it binds is unknown. This may arise from a read error, as a much more abundant clone is one base away.

Construction of the TCR beta libraries employed iRepertoire HTBI primers in conjunction with Arm-PCR of CDR3 regions. A single record per CDR3 protein comes from TCRdb applying MiXCR to the multiplex PCR reads. The sample consists of 380,000 or so distinct CDR3 sequences, 15% to 20% of them appearing once. The CDR3 is 13 amino acids. Germline V lookup: CDR1 MNHNS, CDR2 SASEGT. V was shortened by 7 bases and J by 9 bases, with 15 bases between the two germline ends. Time point specified: newly diagnosed GD, antithyroid drugs for less than 3 months. TCR sequences were obtained from RNA taken from PBMCs. The data were also submitted as part of a second study, on T cells in Graves' hyperthyroidism and ophthalmopathy. From that study: Across 18 months, stable Graves' hyperthyroidism was marked by no progression to ophthalmopathy. Using the HTBI primer set, a first-round RT-PCR was run on the TCR CDR3.

This sequence was found in a woman in her late teens or twenties with Graves disease. The source material was peripheral blood mononuclear cells (PBMCs), sampled at new diagnosis, from a patient treated with antithyroid drugs. V usage is TRBV6-1 and J usage is TRBJ2-2, with D unresolved. The CDR3 region has the DNA TGTGCCAGCAAAAGTTTTAAAACCCGGGAGCTGTTTTTT. It yields the protein CASKSFKTRELFF.